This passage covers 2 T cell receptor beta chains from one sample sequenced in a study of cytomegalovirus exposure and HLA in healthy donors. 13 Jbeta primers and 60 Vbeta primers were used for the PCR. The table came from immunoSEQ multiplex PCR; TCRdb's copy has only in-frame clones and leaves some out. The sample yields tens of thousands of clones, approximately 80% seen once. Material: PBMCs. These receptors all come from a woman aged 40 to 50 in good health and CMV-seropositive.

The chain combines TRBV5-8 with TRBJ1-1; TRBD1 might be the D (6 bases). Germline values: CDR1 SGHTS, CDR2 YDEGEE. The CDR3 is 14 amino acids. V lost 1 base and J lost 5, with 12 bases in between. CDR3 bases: TGTGCCAGCAGCTTGTCGGGGGGCGATACTGAAGCTTTCTTT. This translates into CASSLSGGDTEAFF.

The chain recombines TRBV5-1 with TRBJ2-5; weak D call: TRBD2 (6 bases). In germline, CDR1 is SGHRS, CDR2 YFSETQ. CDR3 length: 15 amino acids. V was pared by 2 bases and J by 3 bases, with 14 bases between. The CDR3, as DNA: TGCGCCAGCAGCTTCGGCGGGACTGGAGAAGAGACCCAGTACTTC. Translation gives CASSFGGTGEETQYF.